The next 7 T cell receptor beta chains were all read from a single sample in a study of CD8 T cells in Susac syndrome. The authors reverse transcribed roughly 0.45 to 1 ug RNA with random hexamers. MiXCR was run by TCRdb on the immunoSEQ multiplex PCR reads, yielding one entry per CDR3 protein. This sample carries 84,000 or so distinct CDR3 sequences, about 95% of them seen once, and the ten largest clones take roughly 0.46%. Source material: CD8+ T cells from PBMCs. These receptors were taken from a human donor with Susac syndrome.

The rearrangement uses TRBV27 and TRBJ2-4; the D gene is possibly TRBD1 (5 bases). The CDR3 is made up of 14 amino acids. Trimming removed 2 bases at V and 13 bases at J, with 18 bases between. The V gene's germline CDR1 is MNHEY and CDR2 SMNVEV (reference sequence). The CDR3, as DNA: TGTGCCAGCAGTTTAGGGGCGTTACAAGGGATCCAGTACTTC. It yields the protein CASSLGALQGIQYF.

This clonotype appeared once. The chain links TRBV29-1 to TRBJ2-4; D is unresolved. V was cut by 6 bases and J by 0 bases, with 15 bases left in between. The germline V gene has CDR1 SQVTM and CDR2 ANQGSEA. The CDR3 has 15 amino acids. CDR3 in amino acids: CSVLTGAPAKNIQYF. CDR3 DNA: TGCAGCGTCCTGACCGGCGCCCCAGCCAAAAACATTCAGTACTTC.

This chain links TRBV3-1 with TRBJ2-7; maybe TRBD2 (6 bases). Germline-derived CDR1 and CDR2 are LGHDT and YNNKEL (reference sequence). The CDR3 is 13 amino acids. The V and J ends lost 6 bases and 1 base respectively, with 10 bases between them. The CDR3 nucleotides are TGTGCCAGCAGTCCCGGGGGATCCTACGAGCAGTACTTC. Its translation is CASSPGGSYEQYF.

This sequence joins TRBV15 and TRBJ2-7, with D unclear. Germline CDR1 LNHNV, CDR2 YYDKDF (reference sequence). The CDR3 contains 15 residues. The V and J ends lost 0 bases and 1 base respectively, with 10 bases between them. The CDR3 reads CATSRDVGRSYEQYF. CDR3 bases: TGTGCCACCAGCAGAGATGTGGGCAGATCCTACGAGCAGTACTTC.

This clonotype occurred once. The rearrangement uses TRBV13 and TRBJ2-1; no reliable D call. Germline values: CDR1 PRHDT, CDR2 FYEKMQ (reference sequence). This CDR3 contains 13 residues. The V end was cut by 0 bases, the J end by 9 bases, with 9 bases between. The CDR3 DNA follows: TGTGCCAGCAGCTTAGGCGAGCTTACTGAGCAGTTCTTC. As protein: CASSLGELTEQFF.

The DNA of the CDR3 is TGTGCCAGCAGCCAAGTAGCAGGGAGTTCCTACGAGCAGTACTTC. Translation gives CASSQVAGSSYEQYF. V usage is TRBV4-2 and J usage is TRBJ2-7; either TRBD1 or TRBD2 may supply D (5 bases each). Deletions cut 1 base from V and 1 base from J, with 11 bases between. CDR1 LGHNA and CDR2 YNFKEQ come from the germline V gene. The CDR3 contains 15 residues.

This clonotype was seen just once. The rearrangement uses TRBV11-2 and TRBJ2-1, with 9 bases identical to TRBD1. Per germline, CDR1 SGHAT and CDR2 FQNNGV. This CDR3 comprises 12 residues. J lost 14 bases, V lost 3 bases, and 5 bases had no gene match. The CDR3 sequence: CASSFGDRAEFF. The CDR3 coding sequence is TGTGCCAGCAGCTTTGGGGACAGGGCCGAGTTCTTC.